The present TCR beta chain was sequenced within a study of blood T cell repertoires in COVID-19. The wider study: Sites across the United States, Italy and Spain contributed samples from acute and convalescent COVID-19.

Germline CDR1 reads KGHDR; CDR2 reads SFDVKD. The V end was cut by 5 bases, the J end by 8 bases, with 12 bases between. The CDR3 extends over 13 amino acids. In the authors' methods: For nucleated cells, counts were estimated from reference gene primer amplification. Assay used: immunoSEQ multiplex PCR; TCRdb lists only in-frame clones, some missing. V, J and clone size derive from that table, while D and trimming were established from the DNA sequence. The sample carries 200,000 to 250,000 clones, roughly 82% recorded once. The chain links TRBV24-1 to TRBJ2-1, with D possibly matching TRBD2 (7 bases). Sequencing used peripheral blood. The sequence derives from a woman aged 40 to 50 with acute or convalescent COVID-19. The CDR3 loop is CATSAGGADEQFF. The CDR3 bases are TGTGCCACCAGTGCTGGGGGGGCGGATGAGCAGTTCTTC.